This T cell receptor beta chain stems from a study of T cell responses to AZD1222 COVID-19 vaccine. On the study more broadly: Recipients boosted at about 4 weeks or about 12 weeks are pooled.

Study observations and caveats: All repertoire sampling was performed exclusively after the peak T cell response. Spike-wide vaccine-associated CD4 TCRs dominated at 160-218 and 743-854. Just a handful of people given AZD1222 tested seropositive at baseline.

This CDR3 has 15 amino acids. CDR1 LGHDT and CDR2 YNNKEL come from the germline V gene (reference sequence). V lost 6 bases and J 2 bases, leaving 16 bases between the germline ends. Clones were read by immunoSEQ multiplex PCR, and TCRdb kept only the in-frame ones, dropping some. The data show about 100,000 clones, 86% seen once. Remarks on this clone: Its antigen is currently unknown.

The genes are TRBV3-1 (or the pseudogene TRBV3-2) and TRBJ1-1, with D hard to call. This material consisted of peripheral blood, taken on day 0 of AZD1222 vaccination. The clonotype was recovered from an adult in good health. The CDR3 nucleotides read TGTGCCAGCAGGGAGGCGGGAGCCAGAAACACTGAAGCTTTCTTT. Protein: CASREAGARNTEAFF.